A selection of T cell receptor beta chains follows, all from one sample in a study of early T cells in non-severe SARS-CoV-2 infection. Via MiXCR, TCRdb re-called the 5' RACE reads, giving one row per CDR3 protein. Among 40,000 to 50,000 distinct CDR3 sequences listed, roughly 11% were seen once. The material sequenced was whole blood. The receptors here all came from an adult who was a healthcare worker with PCR-confirmed SARS-CoV-2 infection or an uninfected control (not recorded which). Both conserved end residues are part of each CDR3. A D gene is named only where the DNA matches it firmly. Clone sizes are given selectively: once, few, many, or a class where the clone is expanded.

length: 15; V: TRBV10-3; D: TRBD1; size: many; J: TRBJ1-5; CDR3: CAISDGTGANQPQHF; DNA: TGTGCCATCAGTGATGGTACAGGGGCTAATCAGCCCCAGCATTTT
length: 16; V: TRBV6-6; D: TRBD2; size: NA; J: TRBJ2-3; CDR3: CASSYRARDYTDTQYF; DNA: TGTGCCAGCAGTTACCGCGCGAGGGACTACACAGATACGCAGTATTTT
length: 16; V: TRBV7-9; D: TRBD1; size: many; J: TRBJ2-1; CDR3: CASSLIRTGSYNEQFF; DNA: TGTGCCAGCAGCTTAATCAGGACAGGCTCCTACAATGAGCAGTTCTTC
length: 10; V: TRBV20-1; D: NA; size: NA; J: TRBJ2-1; CDR3: CSGGINEQFF; DNA: TGCAGTGGCGGGATCAATGAGCAGTTCTTC
length: 17; V: TRBV27; D: TRBD1; size: NA; J: TRBJ2-7; CDR3: CASSHLRPTGHSYEQYF; DNA: TGTGCCAGCAGTCACCTCCGACCGACAGGGCACTCCTACGAGCAGTACTTC
length: 12; V: TRBV20-1; D: TRBD1; size: NA; J: TRBJ1-5; CDR3: CSARTGYQPQHF; DNA: TGCAGTGCACGGACAGGGTATCAGCCCCAGCATTTT
length: 15; V: TRBV28; D: NA; size: NA; J: TRBJ2-7; CDR3: CASSLSSGTSYEQYF; DNA: TGTGCCAGCAGTTTATCTTCGGGTACTTCCTACGAGCAGTACTTC
length: 14; V: TRBV6-2/TRBV6-3; D: NA; size: many; J: TRBJ1-1; CDR3: CASSYPGLNTEAFF; DNA: TGTGCCAGCAGTTACCCGGGGCTTAACACTGAAGCTTTCTTT
length: 13; V: TRBV28; D: NA; size: few; J: TRBJ1-5; CDR3: CASRQGNNQPQHF; DNA: TGTGCCAGCAGACAGGGAAACAATCAGCCCCAGCATTTT
length: 15; V: TRBV4-2; D: NA; size: few; J: TRBJ1-3; CDR3: CASSQTESSGNTIYF; DNA: TGTGCCAGCAGCCAAACGGAGTCCTCTGGAAACACCATATATTTT
length: 14; V: TRBV20-1; D: TRBD2; size: once; J: TRBJ2-7; CDR3: CSARRTSGSTGQYF; DNA: TGCAGTGCTAGAAGGACTAGCGGGTCCACCGGGCAGTACTTC
length: 15; V: TRBV7-2; D: TRBD2; size: NA; J: TRBJ2-1; CDR3: CASSLTSGIYNEQFF; DNA: TGTGCCAGCAGCCTGACTAGCGGGATCTACAATGAGCAGTTCTTC
length: 10; V: TRBV29-1; D: NA; size: many; J: TRBJ1-1; CDR3: CSVEGTEAFF; DNA: TGCAGCGTTGAGGGCACTGAAGCTTTCTTT
length: 14; V: TRBV18; D: TRBD2; size: NA; J: TRBJ2-5; CDR3: CASSTTSGQETQYF; DNA: TGTGCCAGCTCAACCACTAGCGGCCAAGAGACCCAGTACTTC
length: 13; V: TRBV11-3; D: NA; size: many; J: TRBJ1-1; CDR3: CASSLQGNTEAFF; DNA: TGTGCCAGCAGCCTCCAAGGGAACACTGAAGCTTTCTTT
length: 15; V: TRBV5-1; D: TRBD2; size: many; J: TRBJ2-3; CDR3: CASSRLAGITDTQYF; DNA: TGCGCCAGCAGCCGACTAGCGGGGATCACAGATACGCAGTATTTT
length: 13; V: TRBV29-1; D: NA; size: few; J: TRBJ2-3; CDR3: CSVEDDRADTQYF; DNA: TGCAGCGTTGAAGACGACCGAGCAGATACGCAGTATTTT
length: 13; V: TRBV2; D: NA; size: few; J: TRBJ1-1; CDR3: CAIGGQMNTEAFF; DNA: TGTGCCATTGGAGGACAAATGAACACTGAAGCTTTCTTT
length: 15; V: TRBV5-6; D: TRBD1; size: NA; J: TRBJ1-2; CDR3: CASSFRGREDYGYTF; DNA: TGTGCCAGCAGCTTCAGGGGGCGCGAGGACTATGGCTACACCTTC
length: 14; V: TRBV12-3/TRBV12-4; D: TRBD1; size: NA; J: TRBJ1-1; CDR3: CASSWGQGSTEAFF; DNA: TGTGCCAGCAGTTGGGGACAGGGATCCACTGAAGCTTTCTTT
length: 14; V: TRBV28; D: NA; size: NA; J: TRBJ2-7; CDR3: CATRSGPTSYEQYF; DNA: TGTGCCACCAGATCCGGGCCCACCTCCTACGAGCAGTACTTC
length: 13; V: TRBV28; D: NA; size: few; J: TRBJ2-3; CDR3: CASSFSPTDTQYF; DNA: TGTGCCAGCAGTTTTAGCCCGACGGATACGCAGTATTTT
length: 15; V: TRBV2; D: NA; size: once; J: TRBJ1-5; CDR3: CASSRDTYSNQPQHF; DNA: TGTGCCAGCAGTCGGGACACCTATAGCAATCAGCCCCAGCATTTT
length: 14; V: TRBV18; D: NA; size: NA; J: TRBJ2-3; CDR3: CASSPLERADTQYF; DNA: TGTGCCAGCTCACCTCTGGAGAGAGCAGATACGCAGTATTTT
length: 15; V: TRBV5-1; D: TRBD1; size: NA; J: TRBJ2-2; CDR3: CATPAGTGVSGELFF; DNA: TGCGCCACGCCCGCCGGGACAGGGGTATCCGGGGAGCTGTTTTTT
length: 18; V: TRBV7-9; D: TRBD1; size: NA; J: TRBJ1-6; CDR3: CASSLRLRDSSYNSPLHF; DNA: TGTGCCAGCAGCCTTCGACTTAGGGACAGCTCCTATAATTCACCCCTCCACTTT
length: 14; V: TRBV28; D: TRBD1; size: NA; J: TRBJ1-1; CDR3: CASSSPDRVTEAFF; DNA: TGTGCCAGCAGTTCGCCGGACAGGGTGACTGAAGCTTTCTTT
length: 11; V: TRBV28; D: TRBD2; size: many; J: TRBJ2-7; CDR3: CASSGGYEQYF; DNA: TGTGCCAGTTCGGGGGGCTACGAGCAGTACTTC
length: 14; V: TRBV11-1; D: NA; size: NA; J: TRBJ2-1; CDR3: CASSPLTERNEQFF; DNA: TGTGCCAGCAGCCCTCTAACCGAGAGGAATGAGCAGTTCTTC
length: 13; V: TRBV20-1; D: NA; size: many; J: TRBJ2-5; CDR3: CSARDNYQETQYF; DNA: TGCAGTGCTAGAGATAACTACCAAGAGACCCAGTACTTC
length: 16; V: TRBV12-3/TRBV12-4; D: TRBD1; size: NA; J: TRBJ2-7; CDR3: CASRPSGTGADHEQYF; DNA: TGTGCCAGCAGACCGTCAGGGACAGGGGCGGACCACGAGCAGTACTTC
length: 16; V: TRBV28; D: NA; size: many; J: TRBJ2-2; CDR3: CASSYGGLTNTGELFF; DNA: TGTGCCAGCAGTTATGGTGGGCTAACGAACACCGGGGAGCTGTTTTTT
length: 13; V: TRBV29-1; D: NA; size: many; J: TRBJ2-3; CDR3: CSVQRGTTDTQYF; DNA: TGCAGCGTTCAGAGGGGGACCACAGATACGCAGTATTTT
length: 14; V: TRBV29-1; D: NA; size: many; J: TRBJ2-7; CDR3: CSVGTGRSGSEQYF; DNA: TGCAGCGTTGGGACAGGTCGGTCCGGGAGCGAGCAGTACTTC
length: 11; V: TRBV28; D: NA; size: NA; J: TRBJ1-2; CDR3: CATGTEYGYTF; DNA: TGTGCCACCGGGACGGAATATGGCTACACCTTC
length: 11; V: TRBV29-1; D: NA; size: many; J: TRBJ2-1; CDR3: CSPRLQNEQFF; DNA: TGCAGCCCAAGACTGCAAAATGAGCAGTTCTTC
length: 13; V: TRBV6-2/TRBV6-3; D: NA; size: few; J: TRBJ1-1; CDR3: CASSYKENTEAFF; DNA: TGTGCCAGCAGTTATAAGGAGAACACTGAAGCTTTCTTT
length: 18; V: TRBV19; D: TRBD2; size: many; J: TRBJ2-5; CDR3: CASSMRLAGGVYQETQYF; DNA: TGTGCCAGTAGTATGAGGCTAGCGGGAGGGGTTTACCAAGAGACCCAGTACTTC
length: 13; V: TRBV29-1; D: NA; size: many; J: TRBJ2-1; CDR3: CSVGGNIYNEQFF; DNA: TGCAGCGTCGGGGGCAATATATACAATGAGCAGTTCTTC
length: 15; V: TRBV5-1; D: TRBD1; size: many; J: TRBJ1-2; CDR3: CASSWGQGANYGYTF; DNA: TGCGCCAGCAGCTGGGGACAGGGGGCGAACTATGGCTACACCTTC
length: 17; V: TRBV5-1; D: NA; size: many; J: TRBJ2-1; CDR3: CASSMLGPLRVYNEQFF; DNA: TGCGCCAGCAGCATGCTCGGGCCTCTCCGGGTCTACAATGAGCAGTTCTTC
length: 15; V: TRBV14; D: TRBD2; size: many; J: TRBJ2-7; CDR3: CASSLGAGGPSEQYF; DNA: TGTGCCAGCAGCCTTGGGGCGGGAGGGCCGAGCGAGCAGTACTTC
length: 16; V: TRBV6-1; D: NA; size: NA; J: TRBJ2-1; CDR3: CASSGRRRSSYNEQFF; DNA: TGTGCCAGCAGTGGGCGGCGGAGGAGCTCCTACAATGAGCAGTTCTTC
length: 14; V: TRBV24-1; D: NA; size: few; J: TRBJ2-3; CDR3: CATSDFRGTDTQYF; DNA: TGTGCCACCAGTGATTTTCGGGGCACAGATACGCAGTATTTT
length: 15; V: TRBV19; D: NA; size: many; J: TRBJ2-1; CDR3: CASSMEGGSYNEQFF; DNA: TGTGCCAGTAGTATGGAGGGCGGGTCCTACAATGAGCAGTTCTTC
length: 16; V: TRBV25-1; D: TRBD2; size: many; J: TRBJ2-1; CDR3: CASSERGSGRRGEQFF; DNA: TGTGCCAGCAGTGAGAGGGGTAGCGGGAGGAGGGGTGAGCAGTTCTTC
length: 14; V: TRBV6-2/TRBV6-3; D: NA; size: many; J: TRBJ2-2; CDR3: CASSYVRGNGELFF; DNA: TGTGCCAGCAGTTACGTTCGGGGAAACGGGGAGCTGTTTTTT
length: 16; V: TRBV6-1; D: TRBD1; size: NA; J: TRBJ2-1; CDR3: CASRRTGTGAYNEQFF; DNA: TGTGCCAGCAGGCGAACCGGGACAGGGGCTTACAATGAGCAGTTCTTC
length: 16; V: TRBV24-1; D: NA; size: few; J: TRBJ2-1; CDR3: CATSASWEGEENEQFF; DNA: TGTGCCACCAGTGCCTCCTGGGAGGGGGAGGAAAATGAGCAGTTCTTC
length: 16; V: TRBV6-5; D: NA; size: many; J: TRBJ2-2; CDR3: CASSYSGQGRAGELFF; DNA: TGTGCCAGCAGTTATTCCGGGCAAGGCCGGGCCGGGGAGCTGTTTTTT
length: 13; V: TRBV29-1; D: TRBD2; size: NA; J: TRBJ2-3; CDR3: CSVQAGVGDTQYF; DNA: TGCAGCGTCCAAGCGGGAGTGGGAGATACGCAGTATTTT
length: 15; V: TRBV19; D: TRBD2; size: few; J: TRBJ2-7; CDR3: CASSTKREFGNEQYF; DNA: TGTGCCAGTAGTACTAAGCGGGAATTCGGAAACGAGCAGTACTTC
length: 12; V: TRBV28; D: NA; size: NA; J: TRBJ1-1; CDR3: CASSLLNTEAFF; DNA: TGTGCCAGCAGTTTGCTGAACACTGAAGCTTTCTTT
length: 13; V: TRBV25-1; D: NA; size: many; J: TRBJ1-2; CDR3: CASSDGLSLGYTF; DNA: TGTGCCAGCAGTGATGGGCTATCGCTAGGCTACACCTTC
length: 15; V: TRBV28; D: TRBD1; size: NA; J: TRBJ2-7; CDR3: CASTRQGQSSYEQYF; DNA: TGTGCCAGCACGCGCCAGGGACAGAGCTCCTACGAGCAGTACTTC